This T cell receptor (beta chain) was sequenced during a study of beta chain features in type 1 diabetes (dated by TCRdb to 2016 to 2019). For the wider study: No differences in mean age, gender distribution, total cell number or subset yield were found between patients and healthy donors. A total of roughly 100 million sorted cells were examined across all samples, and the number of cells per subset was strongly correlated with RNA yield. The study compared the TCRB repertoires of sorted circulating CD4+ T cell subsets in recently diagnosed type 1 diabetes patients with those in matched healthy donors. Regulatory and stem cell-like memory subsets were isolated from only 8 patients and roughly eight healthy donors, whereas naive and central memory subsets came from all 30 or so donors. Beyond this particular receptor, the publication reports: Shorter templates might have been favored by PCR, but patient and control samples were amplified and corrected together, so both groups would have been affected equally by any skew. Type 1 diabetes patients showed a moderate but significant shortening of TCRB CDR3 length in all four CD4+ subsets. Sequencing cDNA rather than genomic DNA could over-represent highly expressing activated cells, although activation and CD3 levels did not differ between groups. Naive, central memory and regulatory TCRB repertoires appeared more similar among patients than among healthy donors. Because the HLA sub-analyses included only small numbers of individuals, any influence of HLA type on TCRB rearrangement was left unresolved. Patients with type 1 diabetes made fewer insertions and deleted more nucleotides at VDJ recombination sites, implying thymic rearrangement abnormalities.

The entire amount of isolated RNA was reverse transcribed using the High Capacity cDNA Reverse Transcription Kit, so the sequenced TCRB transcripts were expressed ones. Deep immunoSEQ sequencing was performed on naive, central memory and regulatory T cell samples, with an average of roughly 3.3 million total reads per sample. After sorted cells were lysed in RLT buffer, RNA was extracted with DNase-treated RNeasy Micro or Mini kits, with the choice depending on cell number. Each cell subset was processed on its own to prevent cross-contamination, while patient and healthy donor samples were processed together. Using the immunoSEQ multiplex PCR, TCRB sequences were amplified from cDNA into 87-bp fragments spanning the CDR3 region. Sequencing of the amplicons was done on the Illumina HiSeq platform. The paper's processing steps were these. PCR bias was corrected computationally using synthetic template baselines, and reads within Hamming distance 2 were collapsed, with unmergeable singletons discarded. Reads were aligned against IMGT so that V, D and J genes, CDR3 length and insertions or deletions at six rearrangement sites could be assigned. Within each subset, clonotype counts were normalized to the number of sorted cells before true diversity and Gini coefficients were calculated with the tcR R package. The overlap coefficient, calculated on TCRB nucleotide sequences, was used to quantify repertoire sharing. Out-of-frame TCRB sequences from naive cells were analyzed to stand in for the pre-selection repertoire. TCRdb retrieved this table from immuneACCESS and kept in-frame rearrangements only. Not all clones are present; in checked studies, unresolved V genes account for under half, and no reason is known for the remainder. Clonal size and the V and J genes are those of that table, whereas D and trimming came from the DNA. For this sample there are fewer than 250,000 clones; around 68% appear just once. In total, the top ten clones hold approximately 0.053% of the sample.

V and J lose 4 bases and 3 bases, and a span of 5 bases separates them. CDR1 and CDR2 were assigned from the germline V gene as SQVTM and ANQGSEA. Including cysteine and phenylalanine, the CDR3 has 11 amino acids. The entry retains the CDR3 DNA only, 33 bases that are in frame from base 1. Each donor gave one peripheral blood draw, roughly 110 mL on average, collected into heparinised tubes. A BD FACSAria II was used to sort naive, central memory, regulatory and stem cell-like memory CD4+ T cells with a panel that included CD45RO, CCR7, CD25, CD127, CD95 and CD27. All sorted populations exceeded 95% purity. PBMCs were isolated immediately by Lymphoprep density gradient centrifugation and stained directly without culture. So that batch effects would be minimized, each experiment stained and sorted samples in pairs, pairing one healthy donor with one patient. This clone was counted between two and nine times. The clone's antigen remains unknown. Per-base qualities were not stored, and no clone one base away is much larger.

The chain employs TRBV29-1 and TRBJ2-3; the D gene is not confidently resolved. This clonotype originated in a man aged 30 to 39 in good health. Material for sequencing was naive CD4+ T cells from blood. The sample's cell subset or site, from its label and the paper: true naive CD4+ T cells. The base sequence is TGCAGCGTTGGGCTAACAGATACGCAGTATTTT. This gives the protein CSVGLTDTQYF.